Listed below are T cell receptor beta chains from one sample, sequenced in a study of T-cell memory formation after mild COVID-19. TCRdb reprocessed the 5' RACE reads with MiXCR, giving one entry per CDR3 protein. This table has about 470,000 distinct CDR3 sequences, over 15% appearing once. Sequencing used PBMCs or a T cell subset sorted from them (not recorded which). The receptors derive from an adult woman who had mild COVID-19 (a few samples of this study predate the infection). Cell type and time point are not known. Each CDR3 is given without its conserved first and last residue. Size values are once, few and many counts, or a class for expanded clones, and some rows have none.

>TRBV27|.|TRBJ1-2
ASRPKGQDGYT
>TRBV6-5|few|TRBJ1-2
ASSYSGLTGGYT
>TRBV20-1|.|TRBJ2-7
SARPYPSSYEQY
>TRBV24-1|few|TRBJ2-1
ATSDSPSGRAGLGNEQF
>TRBV19|many|TRBJ2-1
ASSIAALRGNEQF
>TRBV7-2|.|TRBJ1-2
ASSQTGGDT
>TRBV12-3/TRBV12-4|.|TRBJ2-7
ASSPPGTSYFYEQY
>TRBV11-2|.|TRBJ2-5
ASSFRLRVGETQY
>TRBV5-1|.|TRBJ2-3
ASRTGKSTDTQY
>TRBV6-2/TRBV6-3|many|TRBJ2-7
ASSYGTSGSYEQY
>TRBV11-2|few|TRBJ2-2
ASSRGQNIDTGELF
>TRBV5-1|few|TRBJ2-7
ASSWTAGTTDEQY
>TRBV7-9|.|TRBJ2-7
ASSQHSGATYEQY
>TRBV11-1|few|TRBJ2-3
ASSFSDRVADTQY
>TRBV7-6|few|TRBJ2-7
ASSLEGPGDYEQY
>TRBV11-3|few|TRBJ2-5
ASSPDSGYQETQY